This passage covers 8 T cell receptor beta chains from one sample sequenced in a study of T cell responses to AZD1222 COVID-19 vaccine. The protocol was immunoSEQ multiplex PCR, while the TCRdb copy is restricted to in-frame clones and leaves out a portion. This repertoire shows some 97,000 clones, roughly nine tenths found once; its top ten account for around 2%. Here the sequenced sample was peripheral blood, taken on day 0 of AZD1222 vaccination. The receptors stem from an adult in good health.

The CDR3 sequence: CASSLGGTWDEQYF. As DNA, the CDR3 is TGTGCCAGCAGCTTAGGAGGCACCTGGGACGAGCAGTACTTC. The gene calls are TRBV5-5 and TRBJ2-7, with a tentative D call TRBD2 (5 bases). CDR3 length: 14 amino acids. From germline, CDR1 is SGHKS and CDR2 YYEKEE (reference sequence). V lost 2 bases and J 5 bases, leaving 14 bases between the germline ends.

The genes are TRBV6-2 or TRBV6-3 and TRBJ2-3; a weak D match, TRBD2 (5 bases). The germline V and J ends were trimmed by 6 bases and 1 base, with 11 bases remaining between them. CDR1 is MNHEY and CDR2 is SVGEGT in the germline V gene. The CDR3 covers 14 residues. Here the CDR3 DNA reads TGTGCCAGCAGCTGGGGAGTCGGCACAGATACGCAGTATTTT. Protein sequence: CASSWGVGTDTQYF.

As to this clone: The junction does not match germline at one end; this may be a read error. V and J are TRBV7-9 and TRBJ2-1; perhaps TRBD2 as D (5 bases). The CDR3 runs 15 residues. CDR1 is SEHNR, CDR2 FQNEAQ, per germline (reference sequence). The CDR3, as DNA: TGTGCCAGCAGCTTAGGTGCGACTGACTACCATGAGCAGTTCTTC. It yields the protein CASSLGATDYHEQFF.

This clone was observed a single time. The chain combines TRBV28 with TRBJ1-6; a possible D gene is TRBD1 (5 bases). Trimming removed 3 bases from V and 4 bases from J, with 10 bases in between. Per germline, CDR1 MDHEN and CDR2 SYDVKM. This CDR3 has 15 amino acids. This chain's CDR3 is CASSFGGIYNSPLHF. The CDR3 DNA reads TGTGCCAGCAGTTTCGGGGGTATTTATAATTCACCCCTCCACTTT.

This clone appeared once. The J gene is TRBJ2-1, the V gene TRBV4-1; the match to TRBD2 covers 9 bases. CDR3 length: 17 amino acids. Germline V gives CDR1 MGHRA, CDR2 YSYEKL. Trimming at V came to 0 bases and at J to 4 bases, leaving 7 bases not matched to a gene. The CDR3 bases are TGCGCCAGCAGCCAAGATGGGCTAGCGGGGATTTACAATGAGCAGTTCTTC. Translation gives CASSQDGLAGIYNEQFF.

V and J are TRBV12-2 and TRBJ2-7; the tabulated D call, TRBD2, remains unverified against the DNA. TRBV12-2 is a recognized pseudogene. The CDR3 length is 15 residues. In nucleotides, the CDR3 is TGTGCAAGTCGCCTAGCGGGAGGGTGTGCCTACGAGCAGTACTTC. Protein product: CASRLAGGCAYEQYF.

This chain uses TRBV27 with TRBJ1-4; no clear D gene. CDR3 length: 13 residues. Germline-derived CDR1 and CDR2 are MNHEY and SMNVEV (reference sequence). The V end was cut by 6 bases, the J end by 5 bases, with 10 bases between. The CDR3 nucleotides read TGTGCCAGCAGCAAAATACAGAATGAAAAACTGTTTTTT. Translation: CASSKIQNEKLFF.

The CDR3 DNA reads TGCGCCACCAAACCCCGACTAGCGGGAGGGGGCGAGCAGTTCTTC. Amino acids: CATKPRLAGGGEQFF. The chain recombines TRBV10-2 with TRBJ2-1, with 14 bases identical to TRBD2. The CDR3 is 15 amino acids. The germline V gene encodes CDR1 WSHSY and CDR2 SAAADI. After removal of 10 bases from V and 10 bases from J, the junction contained 12 bases not matched to a gene.